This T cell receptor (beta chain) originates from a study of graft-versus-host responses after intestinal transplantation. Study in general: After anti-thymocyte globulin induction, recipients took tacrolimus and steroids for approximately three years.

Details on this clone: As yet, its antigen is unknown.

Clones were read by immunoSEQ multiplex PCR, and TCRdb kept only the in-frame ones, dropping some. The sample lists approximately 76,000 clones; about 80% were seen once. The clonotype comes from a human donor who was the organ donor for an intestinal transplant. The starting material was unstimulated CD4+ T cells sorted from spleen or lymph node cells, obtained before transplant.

The chain's CDR3 is CASRAPGQGFSPLHF. The CDR3 nucleotides read TGTGCCAGCAGAGCACCGGGACAGGGATTTTCACCCCTCCACTTT. This chain joins TRBV6-5 and TRBJ1-6, with 9 bases that match TRBD1. The CDR3 spans 15 residues. V dropped 6 bases and J dropped 9; count of bases not matched to a gene: 9. Germline V gene data show CDR1 as MNHEY and CDR2 as SVGAGI.